This T cell receptor (beta chain) derives from a study of blood T cells in healthy people across ages. Regarding the study as a whole: When one million T cells were used, diversity estimates were thought to be underestimates.

Comment on this clonotype: Its antigen is as yet unknown.

Next came a second PCR, run for about 7 to 12 cycles, which used a sample-barcoded 5' primer along with a J-beta primer mix. Via MiXCR, TCRdb re-called the 5' RACE reads, giving one row per CDR3 protein. The sample carries 800,000 or so distinct CDR3 sequences, about 46% recorded once. The CDR3 consists of 12 residues. Germline V lookup: CDR1 SQVTM, CDR2 ANQGSEA. With 5 bases removed from V and 4 bases from J, the gap between germline ends came to 11 bases. The sequence was obtained from a man older than 75 in good health. J is TRBJ2-5 and V is TRBV29-1; D is ambiguous. Specimen: blood. CDR3 coding DNA: TGCAGCGTTCTGAAGCGTTTAGAGACCCAGTACTTC. Amino acid sequence: CSVLKRLETQYF.